The sequence of this TCR beta chain was determined in a study of T cell changes during pregnancy in multiple sclerosis. TCRdb keeps only in-frame clones here, not all; method: immunoSEQ multiplex PCR. Of 45,000 to 60,000 clones in the sample, 85% to 95% were seen once. Germline V gene lookup returns CDR1 LNHNV and CDR2 YYDKDF (reference sequence). The CDR3 consists of 14 residues. Trimming pared 3 bases from V and 3 bases from J, leaving 10 bases between. The receptor was derived from a female donor with multiple sclerosis, enrolled in a pregnancy study. The chain uses TRBV15 and TRBJ2-3, with a weak D call TRBD1 (5 bases). The material sequenced was CD4+ T cells from peripheral blood mononuclear cells, taken in the third trimester of pregnancy. DNA for the CDR3: TGTGCCACCAGCAGGTTCTCAGGGACAGATACGCAGTATTTT. It specifies CATSRFSGTDTQYF.